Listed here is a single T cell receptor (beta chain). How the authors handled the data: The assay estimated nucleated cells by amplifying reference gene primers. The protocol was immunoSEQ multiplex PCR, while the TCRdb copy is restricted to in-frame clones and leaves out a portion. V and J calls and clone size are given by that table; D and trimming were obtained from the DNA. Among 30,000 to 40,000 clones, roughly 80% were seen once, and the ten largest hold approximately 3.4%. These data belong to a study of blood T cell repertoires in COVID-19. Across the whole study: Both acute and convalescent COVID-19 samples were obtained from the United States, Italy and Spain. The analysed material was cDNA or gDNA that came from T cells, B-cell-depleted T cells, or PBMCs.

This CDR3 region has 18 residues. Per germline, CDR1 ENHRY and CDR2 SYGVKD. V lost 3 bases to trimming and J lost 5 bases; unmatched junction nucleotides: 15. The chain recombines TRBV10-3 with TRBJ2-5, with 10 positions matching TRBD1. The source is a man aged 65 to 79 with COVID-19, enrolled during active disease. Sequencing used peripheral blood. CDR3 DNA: TGTGCCATCAGTGATTCGACGAATGACAGGGGGCGCGAGGAGACCCAGTACTTC. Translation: CAISDSTNDRGREETQYF.